Below are 10 T cell receptor beta chains sequenced from a single sample in a study of identical twins. TCRdb called the 5' RACE reads again in MiXCR, with one record for every CDR3 protein. The sample shows 310,000 or so distinct CDR3 sequences, roughly 8.6% of them seen only once. This sample was shared with a second study, whose subject was yellow fever vaccine responses in identical twins.

The sample taken for sequencing was CD8+ T cells sorted from blood. The source is a woman aged 18-29 years in good health.

This chain connects TRBV20-1 to TRBJ2-3, with unresolved D. Trimming shortened V by 1 base and J by 6 bases, and 29 bases separated the two germline ends. The CDR3 is made up of 19 amino acids. The V gene's germline CDR1 is DFQATT and CDR2 SNEGSKA (reference sequence). The CDR3 sequence is CSARVFPPDQDEYSDTQYF. The CDR3 nucleotides read TGCAGTGCTAGAGTTTTTCCACCGGACCAAGACGAGTACTCGGATACGCAGTATTTT.

Within the sample, this clonotype is medium-sized. This chain uses TRBV24-1 with TRBJ2-1; D is unresolved. V lost 6 bases to trimming and J lost 0 bases, with 8 bases between them. Germline lookup yields CDR1 KGHDR and CDR2 SFDVKD. This CDR3 comprises 14 residues. CDR3 protein: CATSPYDSYNEQFF. The CDR3 DNA is TGTGCCACCAGTCCCTACGACTCCTACAATGAGCAGTTCTTC.

This clonotype was recorded many times. The CDR3 DNA reads TGTGCCAGCAGCTCCCCTGGCCTCCGCGAGGAAGAGACCCAGTACTTC. Translated: CASSSPGLREEETQYF. The J gene is TRBJ2-5, the V gene TRBV7-9, with D hard to call. Trimming stripped 4 bases from V and 3 bases from J, with 18 bases between. The CDR3 has 16 amino acids. Germline V lookup: CDR1 SEHNR, CDR2 FQNEAQ (reference sequence).

This clonotype was seen repeatedly, ten times or more. This chain connects TRBV27 to TRBJ2-7; TRBD2 aligns across 9 bases. Germline V gene lookup returns CDR1 MNHEY and CDR2 SMNVEV (reference sequence). Trimming at V came to 4 bases and at J to 2 bases, leaving 6 bases not matched to a gene. This CDR3 has 15 residues. As DNA, the CDR3 is TGTGCCAGCAGTTACCAGACTAGCGGAGCCTACGAGCAGTACTTC. Its protein is CASSYQTSGAYEQYF.

This clonotype was counted between two and nine times. J is TRBJ2-7 and V is TRBV21-1; TRBD1 is taken as the D call from the table, unchecked against the DNA. TRBV21-1 is recorded as a pseudogene. The CDR3 has 14 residues. CDR3: CASSKGPRGYEQYF. The CDR3 DNA follows: TGTGCCAGCAGCAAAGGCCCCAGGGGCTACGAGCAGTACTTC.

This clonotype has only a few counts. V and J are TRBV4-2 and TRBJ2-1; D tentatively fits TRBD1 or TRBD2 (5 bases each). Germline V gives CDR1 LGHNA, CDR2 YNFKEQ. The V gene lost 1 base and the J gene lost 7 bases, with 23 bases spanning the gap. The CDR3 is 18 amino acids. CDR3 loop: CASSQVKFGTVSENEQFF. CDR3 bases: TGTGCCAGCAGCCAAGTGAAGTTTGGGACCGTTTCAGAGAATGAGCAGTTCTTC.

This clonotype came up many times. The CDR3 loop reads CASGLATGGLDQFF. The CDR3 DNA follows: TGTGCTAGTGGTTTGGCCACAGGGGGGTTAGATCAGTTCTTC. This rearrangement joins TRBV12-5 to TRBJ2-1; 8 nucleotides match TRBD1. V gave up 1 base and J gave up 13 bases; unmatched junction bases: 9. The CDR3 length is 14 residues. The germline V gene encodes CDR1 LGHNT and CDR2 FRNRAP.

This clonotype appeared a few times. This sequence joins TRBV2 and TRBJ2-1; TRBD2 agrees at 13 bases. The V segment lost 6 bases and the J segment 7 bases; nucleotides outside the gene matches: 15. There are 18 residues in the CDR3. Germline V gene sequence: CDR1 SNHLY, CDR2 FYNNEI. DNA for the CDR3: TGTGCCAGCAGGAAGGAGTCGGGACTAGCGGGACCGTGGAATGAGCAGTTCTTC. Translating it yields CASRKESGLAGPWNEQFF.

CDR3 amino acids: CASSREKEKVHEQYF. The CDR3 DNA reads as TGCGCCAGCAGTCGAGAAAAGGAGAAAGTACACGAGCAGTACTTC. V is TRBV23-1 and J is TRBJ2-7; D uncertain. TRBV23-1 is identified as an open reading frame with a role that is uncertain. The V end lost 4 bases, the J end lost 5 bases, and 18 bases lay between the germline ends. This CDR3 contains 15 residues.

The genes are TRBV20-1 and TRBJ2-5; 8 bases map to TRBD2. CDR1 DFQATT and CDR2 SNEGSKA come from the germline V gene (reference sequence). Trimming cost V 1 base and J 4 bases; bases outside gene matches: 14. The CDR3 contains 17 residues. The CDR3: CSARGGPGRGVLETQYF. Written as DNA, the CDR3 is TGCAGTGCTAGAGGGGGGCCAGGGCGGGGGGTCTTAGAGACCCAGTACTTC.